This T cell receptor (beta chain) was observed in a study of OX40 agonist ivuxolimab in advanced cancers. Broadly, across the study: The costimulatory receptor OX40 (CD134) was targeted by ivuxolimab, a fully human IgG2 agonistic monoclonal antibody. Intravenous ivuxolimab was administered to patients every 2 weeks at six dose levels: 0.01, 0.1, 0.3, 1.5, 3 and 10 mg/kg. Of the roughly 53 patients in dose escalation, around 19 had hepatocellular carcinoma, some 15 had melanoma, 9 had renal cell carcinoma and 9 had head and neck cancer. In the dose-escalation cohort, 82.7% of patients were male, and the mean age was approximately 60 years, with a range of roughly 20 to 79. Patients were allowed to have had prior anti-PD-1, anti-PD-L1 or anti-CTLA-4 therapy, and approximately 41% of the dose-escalation patients had previously received checkpoint inhibitors. Partial responses were achieved by three dose-escalation patients, of whom one had hepatocellular carcinoma and two had cutaneous melanoma. The point of sequencing TCRbeta in the periphery was to test whether ivuxolimab changed TCR sequence diversity and drove clonal T-cell expansion. The paper covers the monotherapy dose-escalation part of the phase I ivuxolimab trial, which included N ≈ 54 patients.

Patients with autoimmune disease history or receiving systemic immunosuppression were excluded from the trial. Peripheral blood for TCR sequencing was drawn from every dose cohort at baseline, at cycle 4 day 1 and at cycle 7 day 1. Samples came from an open-label, multicenter, first-in-human phase I dose-escalation trial of ivuxolimab. Adults with locally advanced or metastatic melanoma, renal cell, hepatocellular, or head and neck squamous cell carcinoma were enrolled in the trial. CD4+ and CD8+ T cells were sorted separately from peripheral blood before TCR sequencing. This clone has more than one count but fewer than ten. Its antigen target is currently unknown. No qualities accompany the bases; no much larger clone lies one base away. Genomic DNA was isolated from the sorted cells so that the TCRbeta CDR3 region could be sequenced. The immunoSEQ Assay was used for sequencing of TCRbeta CDR3 regions. Held by TCRdb, this immuneACCESS table contains in-frame sequences only and omits some clones. Under half of the omission traces to an unresolved V gene where checked; the cause of the rest is unknown. The sample data list roughly 7,000 clones, and 80% of these were observed just once. Of the sample, about 73% falls within the top ten clones.

General findings and caveats noted by the study authors: At doses of 0.1 to 3.0 mg/kg, clonal expansion of both CD4+ and CD8+ T cells in blood was seen between baseline and week 6. After ivuxolimab, more expanded clones were found on average in CD8+ T cells than in CD4+ T cells. Low levels of normalized T-cell clonal expansion were also seen in some nonresponding patients. In the 0.1-3.0 mg/kg groups, partial responders were among the patients with the lowest normalized peripheral clonal expansion, particularly in CD8+ T cells. Antigen specificity was not determined for the clonally expanded peripheral T cells.

The input for sequencing was CD4+ or CD8+ T cells sorted from blood, taken in a trial of the OX40 agonist ivuxolimab. The receptor was derived from an adult with an advanced solid tumor such as melanoma, head and neck, liver or kidney cancer.

CDR3 region: CASSAQGGPSYEQYF. The nucleotide sequence is given as TGTGCCAGCAGCGCACAGGGGGGGCCCTCCTACGAGCAGTACTTC. In this chain, TRBV11-2 is recombined with TRBJ2-7; the D gene is perhaps TRBD1, on 8 matching bases. The CDR3 spans 15 residues, from the cysteine through the phenylalanine. The retained sequence is limited to the CDR3, 45 bases, with the frame set at the first base. The V and J ends are trimmed by 5 bases and 0 bases, leaving 14 bases between them. Reading the germline V gene gives CDR1 SGHAT and CDR2 FQNNGV.